One sample yielded the 26 T cell receptor beta chains listed below, sequenced in a study of beta chain features in type 1 diabetes. Expressed TCRB transcripts were sequenced because the isolated RNA had all been reverse transcribed beforehand. The method was immunoSEQ multiplex PCR; TCRdb's version includes in-frame clones alone and lacks a portion of them. The data contain some 150,000 clones, 9% to 10% of them singletons. Material for sequencing was central memory CD4+ T cells from blood. Every receptor here comes from a woman aged 40 to 49 in good health.

This clone was seen repeatedly, ten times or more. This chain links TRBV6-6 with TRBJ2-3; 8 bases fit TRBD2. J was trimmed by 1 base and V by 6 bases; bases with no gene match: 6. This CDR3 region has 15 residues. Germline lookup yields CDR1 MNHNY and CDR2 SVGAGI (reference sequence). CDR3 sequence reads: CASRILAGRTDTQYF. The CDR3 DNA reads TGTGCCAGCAGAATCTTAGCGGGGCGCACAGATACGCAGTATTTT.

The chain carries TRBV18 and TRBJ2-7; D is unresolved. Germline CDR1 and CDR2: KGHSH and LQKENI. This CDR3 has 13 residues. Trimming cost V 0 bases and J 5 bases, with 8 bases left between them. The CDR3 reads CASSPPVQNEQYF. CDR3 DNA sequence: TGTGCCAGCTCACCACCAGTACAAAACGAGCAGTACTTC.

The rearrangement links TRBV29-1 to TRBJ1-2, with a possible D match to TRBD1 (5 bases). The ends were cut back, 0 bases at V and 2 bases at J, with 10 bases in the middle. CDR3 length equals 14 residues. The germline gives CDR1 SQVTM, CDR2 ANQGSEA. CDR3 sequence: CSVEDRGGNYGYTF. The CDR3 nucleotides read TGCAGCGTTGAAGATCGGGGGGGAAACTATGGCTACACCTTC.

This chain links TRBV11-2 with TRBJ2-7, with a tentative D call TRBD1 (6 bases). The J call may be mistaken, given a closer DNA end match to TRBJ2-1. The CDR3 contains 13 residues. Germline V gene lookup returns CDR1 SGHAT and CDR2 FQNNGV. CDR3 sequence reads: CASSLQGYNEQFF. DNA for the CDR3: TGTGCCAGCAGCTTACAGGGGTACAATGAGCAGTTCTTC.

V gene TRBV5-1 combines with J gene TRBJ2-2; 7 nucleotides align to TRBD1. Germline V gives CDR1 SGHRS, CDR2 YFSETQ. The junction had 6 bases not matched to a gene; V was cut back by 4 bases and J by 3 bases. This CDR3 has 15 amino acids. This chain's CDR3 is CASSRQGADTGELFF. DNA for the CDR3: TGCGCCAGCAGCCGACAGGGAGCGGACACCGGGGAGCTGTTTTTT.

This clone was detected only a few times. The chain couples TRBV18 to TRBJ1-2, with no clear D. Deletions cut 1 base from V and 1 base from J, with 7 bases between. This CDR3 is 14 amino acids long. Looked up from germline, CDR1 is KGHSH and CDR2 is LQKENI. CDR3: CASSPLSINYGYTF. In DNA form, the CDR3 reads TGTGCCAGCTCACCACTCTCTATTAACTATGGCTACACCTTC.

The gene calls are TRBV6-6 and TRBJ2-1; no firm D call. The CDR3 extends over 11 amino acids. V was shortened by 5 bases and J by 9 bases, with 8 bases between the two germline ends. CDR1 is MNHNY, CDR2 SVGAGI, per germline (reference sequence). CDR3 DNA sequence: TGTGCCAGCAGTCTATTAAGTGAGCAGTTCTTC. This encodes CASSLLSEQFF.

This clone was seen a few times. The chain recombines TRBV18 with TRBJ1-1; a possible D gene is TRBD1 (6 bases). The germline V gene encodes CDR1 KGHSH and CDR2 LQKENI. V was pared by 3 bases and J by 0 bases, with 14 bases between. The CDR3 has 16 amino acids. In nucleotides, the CDR3 is TGTGCCAGCTCACCTTATTCACAGGGCATGAACACTGAAGCTTTCTTT. It specifies CASSPYSQGMNTEAFF.

The chain couples TRBV19 to TRBJ2-2; weak D call: TRBD1 (6 bases). CDR1 and CDR2 from the germline V gene are LNHDA and SQIVND (reference sequence). This CDR3 spans 17 amino acids. Between the trimmed V and J ends, which lost 4 bases and 5 bases, there was a span of 20 bases. The CDR3 DNA is TGTGCCAGTAGTACCCGAGGGACACCCACTAGTACCGGGGAGCTGTTTTTT. Its protein is CASSTRGTPTSTGELFF.

This clone occurred a few times. The genes are TRBV5-1 and TRBJ2-3; a weak D match, TRBD2 (7 bases). Trimming shortened V by 5 bases and J by 6 bases, and 22 bases separated the two germline ends. The CDR3 covers 16 residues. Per germline, CDR1 SGHRS and CDR2 YFSETQ. The CDR3 bases are TGCGCCAGCAGTTTGCGAGGCGGGGGCGGCCTGGATACGCAGTATTTT. Protein: CASSLRGGGGLDTQYF.

This chain links TRBV28 with TRBJ2-4; 9 nucleotides line up with TRBD1. The CDR3 spans 14 residues. J was trimmed by 8 bases and V by 6 bases; bases with no gene match: 8. Germline values: CDR1 MDHEN, CDR2 SYDVKM. CDR3 nucleotides: TGTGCCAGCAGGCCGACAGGGGGGAGGGACATTCAGTACTTC. Amino acid sequence: CASRPTGGRDIQYF.

This clone turned up a few times. The chain is built from TRBV6-5 and TRBJ1-6; possibly TRBD1 for D (6 bases). V was cut by 3 bases and J by 10 bases, with 7 bases left in between. This CDR3 is built from 12 residues. Germline CDR1 reads MNHEY; CDR2 reads SVGAGI. CDR3 sequence reads: CASSYQGSPLHF. The CDR3 DNA reads TGTGCCAGCAGTTATCAGGGGTCACCCCTCCACTTT.

This clone was observed a few times. J is TRBJ2-3 and V is TRBV7-2; TRBD2 matches at 9 bases. Looked up from germline, CDR1 is SGHTA and CDR2 is FQGNSA. There are 15 residues in the CDR3. The ends lost 5 bases at V and 1 base at J; junction bases unmatched: 4. CDR3 sequence: CASSKAGGRTDTQYF. CDR3 sequence (DNA): TGTGCCAGCAGCAAAGCGGGGGGACGCACAGATACGCAGTATTTT.

The V and J genes are TRBV5-6 and TRBJ2-7, with 7 bases fitting TRBD2. CDR3 length: 16 amino acids. V lost 4 bases to trimming and J lost 2 bases; unmatched junction nucleotides: 12. CDR1 is SGHDT, CDR2 YYEEEE, per germline. In nucleotides, the CDR3 is TGTGCCAGCAGCCCCTTACGGGGGGAAGCTACCTACGAGCAGTACTTC. Protein: CASSPLRGEATYEQYF.

V is TRBV6-6 and J is TRBJ1-1; D is undetermined. V lost 2 bases and J 6 bases, leaving 16 bases between the germline ends. Germline V gene sequence: CDR1 MNHNY, CDR2 SVGAGI (reference sequence). The CDR3 has 15 residues. The DNA of the CDR3 is TGTGCCAGCAGTTACGCCACGGCTGGCGGCTCTGAAGCTTTCTTT. This gives the protein CASSYATAGGSEAFF.

The chain uses TRBV6-5 and TRBJ2-7; D remains unclear. V lost 2 bases and J 5 bases, leaving 10 bases between the germline ends. In germline, CDR1 is MNHEY, CDR2 SVGAGI. CDR3 length: 13 amino acids. CDR3 in DNA: TGTGCCAGCAGTTACAGAAGCAACGACGAGCAGTACTTC. Its translation: CASSYRSNDEQYF.

This clone was observed a handful of times. The DNA of the CDR3 is TGTGCCAGCAGCCTGACAGGGAACAATGGCTACACCTTC. Translated, it gives CASSLTGNNGYTF. The J gene is TRBJ1-2, the V gene TRBV6-6; the match to TRBD1 covers 7 bases. Germline V CDR1 and CDR2: MNHNY, SVGAGI (reference sequence). V was pared by 6 bases and J by 6 bases, with 7 bases of the junction left unmatched. This CDR3 spans 13 amino acids.

This sequence joins TRBV11-2 and TRBJ2-1; tentative D call: TRBD2 (7 bases). V gave up 10 bases and J gave up 5 bases, with 15 bases separating them. The CDR3 is 13 amino acids. Per germline, CDR1 SGHAT and CDR2 FQNNGV. The CDR3 here is CAKGGFGDNEQFF. In nucleotides, the CDR3 is TGTGCCAAGGGGGGGTTTGGGGACAATGAGCAGTTCTTC.

This clone was recorded a few times. The chain recombines TRBV7-2 with TRBJ1-2; 7 bases agree with TRBD1. Trimming at V came to 5 bases and at J to 4 bases, leaving 7 bases not matched to a gene. The germline V gene has CDR1 SGHTA and CDR2 FQGNSA. This CDR3 region has 14 residues. The CDR3 region has the DNA TGTGCCAGCAGCGGGGGACAGCGCGGCTATGGCTACACCTTC. This gives the protein CASSGGQRGYGYTF.

J is TRBJ2-2 and V is TRBV7-2; 7 positions agree with TRBD2. The length of the CDR3 is 18 residues. With V trimmed by 1 base and J by 6 bases, 14 bases remained unmatched. Germline V gene lookup returns CDR1 SGHTA and CDR2 FQGNSA. CDR3: CASSLVGGGLGPSGELFF. CDR3 coding DNA: TGTGCCAGCAGCTTAGTTGGGGGAGGGCTAGGGCCGTCCGGGGAGCTGTTTTTT. The full variable domain, completed using reference TRBV7-2 and TRBJ2-2, is GAGVSQSPSNKVTEKGKDVELRCDPISGHTALYWYRQSLGQGLEFLIYFQGNSAPDKSGLPSDRFSAERTGGSVSTLTIQRTQQEDSAVYLCASSLVGGGLGPSGELFFGEGSRLTVL.

This clone was detected once. V and J are TRBV27 and TRBJ1-5, with D perhaps matching TRBD1 (6 bases). The V gene lost 6 bases and the J gene lost 1 base, with 19 bases spanning the gap. The length of the CDR3 is 17 residues. Germline loops: CDR1 MNHEY, CDR2 SMNVEV (reference sequence). The CDR3 DNA reads as TGTGCCAGCAGCCACTATAGGGGGGGAGGCAGCAATCAGCCCCAGCATTTT. It specifies CASSHYRGGGSNQPQHF.

This chain uses TRBV7-9 with TRBJ1-2; possibly TRBD1 for D (6 bases). CDR1 SEHNR and CDR2 FQNEAQ come from the germline V gene (reference sequence). V lost 1 base, J lost 8 bases, and 17 bases lay in between. CDR3 length: 15 residues. The CDR3: CASSLVPDRLHGYTF. CDR3 coding DNA: TGTGCCAGCAGCTTAGTACCGGACAGATTACACGGCTACACCTTC.

This clone has more than one count but fewer than ten. The rearrangement links TRBV7-9 to TRBJ2-2; TRBD1 matches at 7 bases. The germline V gene has CDR1 SEHNR and CDR2 FQNEAQ (reference sequence). The CDR3 is made up of 14 amino acids. J gave up 2 bases and V 5 bases, and 2 bases lay outside the gene matches. The CDR3 nucleotides are TGTGCCAGCAGCCGACAGGGTAACACCGGGGAGCTGTTTTTT. Its protein is CASSRQGNTGELFF.

This rearrangement joins TRBV5-1 to TRBJ2-2, with 9 bases matching TRBD1. V lost 4 bases to trimming and J lost 7 bases; unmatched junction nucleotides: 8. The CDR3 is 15 amino acids. Germline lookup yields CDR1 SGHRS and CDR2 YFSETQ. CDR3 nucleotides: TGCGCCAGCAGCGAAGGACAGGGGAAGGGCGGGGAGCTGTTTTTT. Its protein product is CASSEGQGKGGELFF. The whole variable domain, filled in from reference TRBV5-1 and TRBJ2-2, reads KAGVTQTPRYLIKTRGQQVTLSCSPISGHRSVSWYQQTPGQGLQFLFEYFSETQRNKGNFPGRFSGRQFSNSRSEMNVSTLELGDSALYLCASSEGQGKGGELFFGEGSRLTVL.

This clone occurred a few times. The chain's CDR3 is CASSPTGQETQYF. The DNA of the CDR3 is TGTGCCAGCAGCCCGACAGGGCAAGAGACCCAGTACTTC. The genes are TRBV5-4 and TRBJ2-5, with 7 bases that match TRBD1. The V and J ends lost 4 bases and 2 bases, in that order; junction bases with no gene match: 2. CDR3 length: 13 residues. Per germline, CDR1 SGHNT and CDR2 YYREEE (reference sequence).

This clone showed up just a few times. V usage is TRBV11-2 and J usage is TRBJ2-3; TRBD2 agrees at 8 bases. Germline V gene lookup returns CDR1 SGHAT and CDR2 FQNNGV. CDR3 length: 14 residues. Trimming cost V 7 bases and J 0 bases; bases outside gene matches: 3. CDR3 DNA: TGTGCCAGCAAAAAGCGGGGGAGCACAGATACGCAGTATTTT. Protein product: CASKKRGSTDTQYF.